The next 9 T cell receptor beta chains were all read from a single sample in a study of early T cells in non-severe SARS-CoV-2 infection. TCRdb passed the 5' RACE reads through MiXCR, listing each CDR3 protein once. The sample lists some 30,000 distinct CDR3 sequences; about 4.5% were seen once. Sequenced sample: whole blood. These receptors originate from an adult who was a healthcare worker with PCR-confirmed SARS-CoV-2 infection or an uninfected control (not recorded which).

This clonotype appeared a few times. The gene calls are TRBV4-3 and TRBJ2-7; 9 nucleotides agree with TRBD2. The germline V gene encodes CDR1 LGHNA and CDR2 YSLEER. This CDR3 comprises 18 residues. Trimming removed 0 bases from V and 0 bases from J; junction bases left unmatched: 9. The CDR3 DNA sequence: TGCGCCAGCAGCCAAGAACATGGGGCGGGGGGGCTCTCCTACGAGCAGTACTTC. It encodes CASSQEHGAGGLSYEQYF.

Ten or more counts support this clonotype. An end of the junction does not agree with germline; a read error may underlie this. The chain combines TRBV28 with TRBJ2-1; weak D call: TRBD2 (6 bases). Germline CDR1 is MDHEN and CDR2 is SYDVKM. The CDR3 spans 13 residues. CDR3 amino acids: CASIGRTGDEQFF. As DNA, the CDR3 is TGTGCAAGCATAGGCCGAACGGGGGATGAGCAGTTCTTC.

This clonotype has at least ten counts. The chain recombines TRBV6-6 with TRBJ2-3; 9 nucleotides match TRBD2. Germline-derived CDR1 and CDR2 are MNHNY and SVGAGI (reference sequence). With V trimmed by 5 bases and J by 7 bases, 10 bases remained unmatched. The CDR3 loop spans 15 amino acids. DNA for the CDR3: TGTGCCAGCAGTCCTACCCTGGCGGGGGGGAATACGCAGTATTTT. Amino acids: CASSPTLAGGNTQYF.

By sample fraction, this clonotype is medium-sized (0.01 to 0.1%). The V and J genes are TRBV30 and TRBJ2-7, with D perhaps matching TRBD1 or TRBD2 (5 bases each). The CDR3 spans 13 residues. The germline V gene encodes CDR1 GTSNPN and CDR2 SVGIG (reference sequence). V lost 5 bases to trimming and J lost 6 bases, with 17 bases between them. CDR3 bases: TGTGCCTGGGACCCGGGACCTGTGGGCGAGCAGTACTTC. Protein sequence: CAWDPGPVGEQYF.

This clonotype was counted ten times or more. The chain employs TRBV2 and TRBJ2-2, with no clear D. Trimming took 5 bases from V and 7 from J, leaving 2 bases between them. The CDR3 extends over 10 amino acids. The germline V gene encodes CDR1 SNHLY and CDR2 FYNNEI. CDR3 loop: CASSSGELFF. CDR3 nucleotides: TGTGCCAGCAGTAGCGGGGAGCTGTTTTTT.

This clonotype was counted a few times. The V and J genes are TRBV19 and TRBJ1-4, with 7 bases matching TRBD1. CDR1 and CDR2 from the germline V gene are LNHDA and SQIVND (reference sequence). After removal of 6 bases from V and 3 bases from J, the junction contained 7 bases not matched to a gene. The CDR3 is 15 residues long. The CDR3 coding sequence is TGTGCCAGTAGCCCCCCGGGACAGCCTAATGAAAAACTGTTTTTT. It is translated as CASSPPGQPNEKLFF.

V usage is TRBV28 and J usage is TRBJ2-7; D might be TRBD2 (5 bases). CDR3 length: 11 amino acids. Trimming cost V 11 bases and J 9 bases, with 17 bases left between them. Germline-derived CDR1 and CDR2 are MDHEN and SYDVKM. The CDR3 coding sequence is TGTGCCGCCCGCGAGGGTCGCGGGCAGTACTTC. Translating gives CAAREGRGQYF.

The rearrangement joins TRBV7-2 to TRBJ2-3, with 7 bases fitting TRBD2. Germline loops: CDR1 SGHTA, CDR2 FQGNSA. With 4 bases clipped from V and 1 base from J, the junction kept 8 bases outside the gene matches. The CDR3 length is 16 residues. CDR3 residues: CASSSGTNRGTDTQYF. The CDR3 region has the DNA TGTGCCAGCAGCTCCGGGACTAACCGCGGCACAGATACGCAGTATTTT. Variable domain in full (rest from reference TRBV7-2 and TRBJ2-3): GAGVSQSPSNKVTEKGKDVELRCDPISGHTALYWYRQSLGQGLEFLIYFQGNSAPDKSGLPSDRFSAERTGGSVSTLTIQRTQQEDSAVYLCASSSGTNRGTDTQYFGPGTRLTVL.

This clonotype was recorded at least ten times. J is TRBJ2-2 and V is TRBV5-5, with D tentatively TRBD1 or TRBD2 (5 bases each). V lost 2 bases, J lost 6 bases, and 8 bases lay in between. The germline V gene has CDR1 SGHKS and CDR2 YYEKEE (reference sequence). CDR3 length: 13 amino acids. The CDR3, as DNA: TGTGCCAGCAGCTTCAGGGAGCCCGGGGAGCTGTTTTTT. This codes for CASSFREPGELFF. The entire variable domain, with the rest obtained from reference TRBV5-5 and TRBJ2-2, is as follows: DAGVTQSPTHLIKTRGQQVTLRCSPISGHKSVSWYQQVLGQGPQFIFQYYEKEERGRGNFPDRFSARQFPNYSSELNVNALLLGDSALYLCASSFREPGELFFGEGSRLTVL.